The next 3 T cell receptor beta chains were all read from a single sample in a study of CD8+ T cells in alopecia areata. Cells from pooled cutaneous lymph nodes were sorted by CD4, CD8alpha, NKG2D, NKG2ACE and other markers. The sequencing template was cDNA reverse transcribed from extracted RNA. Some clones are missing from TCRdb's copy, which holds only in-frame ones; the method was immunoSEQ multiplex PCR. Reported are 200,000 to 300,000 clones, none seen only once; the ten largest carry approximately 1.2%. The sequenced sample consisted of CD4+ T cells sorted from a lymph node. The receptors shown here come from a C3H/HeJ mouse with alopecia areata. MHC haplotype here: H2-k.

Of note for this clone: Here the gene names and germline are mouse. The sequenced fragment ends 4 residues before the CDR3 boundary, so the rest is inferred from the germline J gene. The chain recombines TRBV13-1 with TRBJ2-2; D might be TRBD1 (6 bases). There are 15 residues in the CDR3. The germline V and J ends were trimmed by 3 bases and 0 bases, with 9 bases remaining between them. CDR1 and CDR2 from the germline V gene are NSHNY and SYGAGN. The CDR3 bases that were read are TGTGCCAGCAGTGGGGACAAAACAAACACCGGG. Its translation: CASSGDKTNTG. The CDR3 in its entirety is CASSGDKTNTGQLYF.

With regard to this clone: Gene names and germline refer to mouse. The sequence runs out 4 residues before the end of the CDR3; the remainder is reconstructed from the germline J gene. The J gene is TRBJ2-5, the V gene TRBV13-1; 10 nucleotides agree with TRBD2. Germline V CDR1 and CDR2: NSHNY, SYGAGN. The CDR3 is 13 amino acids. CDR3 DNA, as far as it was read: TGTGCCAGCACCGGGACTGGGGAGGAC. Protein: CASTGTGED. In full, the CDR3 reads CASTGTGEDTQYF.

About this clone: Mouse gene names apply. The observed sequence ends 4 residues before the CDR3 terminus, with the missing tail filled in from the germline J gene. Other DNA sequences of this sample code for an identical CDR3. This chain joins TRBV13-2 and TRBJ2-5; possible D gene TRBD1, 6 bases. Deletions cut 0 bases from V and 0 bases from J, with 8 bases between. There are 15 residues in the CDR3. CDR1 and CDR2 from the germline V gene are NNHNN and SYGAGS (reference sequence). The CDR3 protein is CASGDVGGNQDTQYF. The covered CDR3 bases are TGTGCCAGCGGTGATGTAGGGGGTAACCAAGAC.